These 17 T cell receptor beta chains were all obtained from the same sample, sequenced in a study of cytomegalovirus exposure and HLA in healthy donors. 60 Vbeta and 13 Jbeta primers were used in PCR. Here immunoSEQ multiplex PCR was the method, and the copy in TCRdb shows in-frame clones only, minus some. The table shows 99,000 or so clones, with over 75% occurring only once. Sequencing input: PBMCs. All receptors derive from a man aged 25-45 years in good health and CMV-seropositive.

This clone was seen more than once but under ten times. The chain is built from TRBV27 and TRBJ1-1, with D perhaps matching TRBD1 (6 bases). The V end was cut by 2 bases, the J end by 0 bases, with 19 bases between. Germline-derived CDR1 and CDR2 are MNHEY and SMNVEV (reference sequence). CDR3 length: 18 residues. This CDR3 is CASSLRGAGVTMNTEAFF. The DNA for the CDR3 is TGTGCCAGCAGTTTAAGGGGGGCGGGGGTCACGATGAACACTGAAGCTTTCTTT.

The rearrangement joins TRBV6-6 to TRBJ2-3; 8 bases are shared with TRBD1. In germline, CDR1 is MNHNY, CDR2 SVGAGI (reference sequence). Trimming removed 2 bases from V and 6 bases from J; junction bases left unmatched: 7. The CDR3 runs to 15 residues. The CDR3, as DNA: TGTGCCAGCAGTTACCCCGGACAGGGAAAGGATACGCAGTATTTT. The encoded protein is CASSYPGQGKDTQYF.

The gene calls are TRBV12-5 and TRBJ2-3, with 7 bases fitting TRBD1. The CDR3 runs to 15 residues. Germline CDR1 LGHNT, CDR2 FRNRAP. J lost 2 bases, V lost 6 bases, and 8 bases had no gene match. CDR3 bases: TGTGCTAGTGGCAAAGGACAGGCTAACACAGATACGCAGTATTTT. Translating it yields CASGKGQANTDTQYF.

The genes are TRBV5-1 and TRBJ2-7; D unresolved. From germline, CDR1 is SGHRS and CDR2 YFSETQ. CDR3 length equals 15 residues. Trimming left V 0 bases short and J 2 bases short, with 12 bases between. In DNA, the CDR3 is TGCGCCAGCAGCTTGGAGCCCCTAGAGCCCTACGAGCAGTACTTC. Residues: CASSLEPLEPYEQYF.

The chain combines TRBV27 with TRBJ1-1; 9 nucleotides line up with TRBD1. Looked up from germline, CDR1 is MNHEY and CDR2 is SMNVEV (reference sequence). The junction had 18 bases not matched to a gene; V was cut back by 2 bases and J by 8 bases. The CDR3 contains 18 residues. The DNA of the CDR3 is TGTGCCAGCAGTTTAAATCGGGGAACGAGGACAGGGGCCTTAGAAGCTTTCTTT. It yields the protein CASSLNRGTRTGALEAFF.

CDR3 region: CASSLAGLAGSGTDTQYF. CDR3 bases: TGTGCCAGCAGCTTAGCTGGACTAGCGGGGAGCGGCACAGATACGCAGTATTTT. The chain uses TRBV7-9 and TRBJ2-3, with 12 bases fitting TRBD2. Trimming took 0 bases from V and 1 from J; bases not matched to a gene: 5. This CDR3 is built from 18 residues. Germline CDR1 is SEHNR and CDR2 is FQNEAQ (reference sequence).

The chain links TRBV5-1 to TRBJ2-7, with TRBD1 matching over 9 bases. Per germline, CDR1 SGHRS and CDR2 YFSETQ. V trimming: 6 bases; J trimming: 2 bases; junction bases outside the gene matches: 6. This CDR3 spans 14 amino acids. The CDR3 protein is CASKTGTGTYEQYF. The CDR3 region has the DNA TGCGCCAGCAAAACCGGGACAGGGACCTACGAGCAGTACTTC. Based on the CDR3 plus reference TRBV5-1 and TRBJ2-7, the full variable domain is KAGVTQTPRYLIKTRGQQVTLSCSPISGHRSVSWYQQTPGQGLQFLFEYFSETQRNKGNFPGRFSGRQFSNSRSEMNVSTLELGDSALYLCASKTGTGTYEQYFGPGTRLTVT.

The V and J genes are TRBV7-2 and TRBJ2-5, with D perhaps TRBD2 (6 bases). The end of the DNA fits TRBJ2-7 better, so the J call may be wrong. This CDR3 spans 17 amino acids. Germline-derived CDR1 and CDR2 are SGHTA and FQGNSA. Written as DNA, the CDR3 is TGTGCCAGCAGCTTAGCGGGAAGTAGGAGGGGCTCCTACGAGCAGTACTTC. This sequence encodes CASSLAGSRRGSYEQYF.

The chain joins TRBV10-3 to TRBJ2-1; 7 bases match TRBD2. This CDR3 has 14 amino acids. Trimming at V came to 3 bases and at J to 8 bases, leaving 7 bases not matched to a gene. Germline V lookup: CDR1 ENHRY, CDR2 SYGVKD. The CDR3 bases are TGTGCCATCAGTGATGAGCGTCGGGGGGATGAGCAGTTCTTC. It translates to CAISDERRGDEQFF.

This chain connects TRBV9 to TRBJ1-2, with 9 bases lining up with TRBD1. Germline values: CDR1 SGDLS, CDR2 YYNGEE. The CDR3 extends over 15 amino acids. Germline trimming cut 1 base from V and 8 bases from J; bases unmatched to any gene: 9. The CDR3 nucleotides read TGTGCCAGCAGCGTACCAGGACAGGGGCCGGGGGGCTACACCTTC. Protein product: CASSVPGQGPGGYTF.

The chain recombines TRBV11-3 with TRBJ2-1; TRBD1 agrees at 8 bases. The junction had 8 bases not matched to a gene; V was cut back by 5 bases and J by 5 bases. In germline, CDR1 is SGHNT, CDR2 YENEEA. The length of the CDR3 is 15 residues. The CDR3 sequence is CASSHVTGANNEQFF. Here the CDR3 DNA reads TGTGCCAGCAGCCACGTGACAGGGGCAAACAATGAGCAGTTCTTC.

This clone was observed a few times. This chain connects TRBV13 to TRBJ2-7; perhaps TRBD2 as D (5 bases). There are 11 residues in the CDR3. V dropped 1 base and J dropped 7 bases, with 5 bases sitting between them. The germline CDR1 and CDR2 sequences are PRHDT and FYEKMQ (reference sequence). Here the CDR3 reads CASSLAGEQYF. The CDR3 DNA reads TGTGCCAGCAGCTTAGCGGGGGAGCAGTACTTC.

CDR3 in amino acids: CASSLGVAQYYEQYF. The CDR3 nucleotides read TGTGCCAGCAGCTTAGGTGTAGCGCAATACTACGAGCAGTACTTC. V and J are TRBV11-1 and TRBJ2-7; a possible D gene is TRBD2 (5 bases). The CDR3 runs to 15 residues. Germline V gene data show CDR1 as SGHAT and CDR2 as FQDESV (reference sequence). V lost 1 base and J lost 3, with 13 bases in between. Full variable domain (remainder filled in from reference TRBV11-1 and TRBJ2-7): EAEVAQSPRYKITEKSQAVAFWCDPISGHATLYWYRQILGQGPELLVQFQDESVVDDSQLPKDRFSAERLKGVDSTLKIQPAELGDSAMYLCASSLGVAQYYEQYFGPGTRLTVT.

The chain couples TRBV28 to TRBJ2-7; D not certain. Trimming took off 2 bases at V and 2 bases at J, with 10 bases between the two ends. Germline V gene sequence: CDR1 MDHEN, CDR2 SYDVKM. The length of the CDR3 is 14 residues. The CDR3 here is CASSLATYPYEQYF. The CDR3 nucleotides are TGTGCCAGCAGTTTAGCGACATATCCCTACGAGCAGTACTTC.

This rearrangement joins TRBV11-3 to TRBJ1-1; D unclear. The CDR3 extends over 13 amino acids. Trimming pared 4 bases from V and 0 bases from J, leaving 6 bases between. Germline V gene data show CDR1 as SGHNT and CDR2 as YENEEA. For the CDR3, the DNA is TGTGCCAGCAGCTCGGGAGTGAACACTGAAGCTTTCTTT. The encoded protein is CASSSGVNTEAFF.

The genes are TRBV6-5 and TRBJ2-3; 8 bases fit TRBD2. The CDR3 contains 15 residues. V was pared by 1 base and J by 6 bases, with 6 bases of the junction left unmatched. Germline values: CDR1 MNHEY, CDR2 SVGAGI. The CDR3 nucleotides read TGTGCCAGCAGTTACTGGACGGGGGGGCCGGATACGCAGTATTTT. It specifies CASSYWTGGPDTQYF.

The chain is built from TRBV6-1 and TRBJ2-3; 7 bases align to TRBD1. The CDR3 has 14 residues. Germline V lookup: CDR1 MNHNS, CDR2 SASEGT. Trimming took 10 bases from V and 2 from J; bases not matched to a gene: 9. As DNA, the CDR3 is TGTGCCACTGAAGCAGGGGGATCCACAGATACGCAGTATTTT. It codes for CATEAGGSTDTQYF.